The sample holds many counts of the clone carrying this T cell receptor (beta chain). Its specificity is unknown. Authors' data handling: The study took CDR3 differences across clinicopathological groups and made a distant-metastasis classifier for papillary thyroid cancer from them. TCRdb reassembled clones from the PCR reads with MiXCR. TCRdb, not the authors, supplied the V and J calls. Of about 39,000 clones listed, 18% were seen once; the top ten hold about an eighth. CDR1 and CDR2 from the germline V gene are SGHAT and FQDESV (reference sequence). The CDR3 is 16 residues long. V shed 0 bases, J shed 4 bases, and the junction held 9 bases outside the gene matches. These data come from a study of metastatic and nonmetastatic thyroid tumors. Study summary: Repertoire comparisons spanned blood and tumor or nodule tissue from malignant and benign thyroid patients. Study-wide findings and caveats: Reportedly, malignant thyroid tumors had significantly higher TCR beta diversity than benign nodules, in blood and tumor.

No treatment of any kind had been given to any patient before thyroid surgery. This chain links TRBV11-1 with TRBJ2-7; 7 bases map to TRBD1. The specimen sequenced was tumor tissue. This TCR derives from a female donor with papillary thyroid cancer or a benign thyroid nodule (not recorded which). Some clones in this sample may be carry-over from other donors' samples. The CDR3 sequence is CASSLAPGQASYEQYF. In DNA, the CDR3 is TGTGCCAGCAGCTTAGCGCCAGGACAGGCTTCGTACGAGCAGTACTTC.